The T cell receptor (beta chain) under discussion was sequenced for a study of CD8 T cells in ankylosing spondylitis. A word on this clonotype: The antigen is undetermined.

Each CDR3 protein is one row after TCRdb ran MiXCR on the 5' RACE reads. The sample has hundreds of thousands of distinct CDR3 sequences, 20% seen once. This CDR3 has 14 amino acids. With 6 bases removed from V and 3 bases from J, the gap between germline ends came to 13 bases. Germline V gene data show CDR1 as MNHNS and CDR2 as SASEGT. Findings of the study overall: Researchers reportedly found disease-linked clones significantly enriched in matched ankylosing spondylitis synovial fluid.

The sequencing sample was made of blood, either unsorted or a sorted T cell fraction (not recorded which). The receptor comes from a female donor with ankylosing spondylitis or in good health (not recorded which). The chain employs TRBV6-1 and TRBJ2-3; D perhaps matches TRBD2 (6 bases). CDR3 in amino acids: CASRSVSGTDTQYF. The CDR3 nucleotides are TGTGCCAGCAGGTCCGTTAGCGGTACAGATACGCAGTATTTT.